A selection of T cell receptor beta chains follows, all from one sample in a study of blood T cell repertoires in COVID-19. TCRdb keeps only in-frame clones here, not all; method: immunoSEQ multiplex PCR. The repertoire consists of around 220,000 clones, with roughly 87% occurring once and the leading ten covering 6% to 7%. The sample comprised PBMCs or T cells enriched from blood (not recorded which). The receptors were gathered from a woman between 25 and 40 years old with acute COVID-19. CDR3s include the opening cysteine and the closing phenylalanine or tryptophan. A D gene is named only where the DNA matches it firmly. A clone size is listed for some rows: how often the clone was seen (once, few, many), or a class if it is expanded.

CSVRLAGLYEQYF | TGCAGCGTTAGGCTAGCGGGCCTCTACGAGCAGTACTTC | TRBJ2-7 | TRBV29-1 | TRBD2 | few
CASSGSMDTNQPQHF | TGTGCCAGCAGTGGCTCTATGGACACCAATCAGCCCCAGCATTTT | TRBJ1-5 | TRBV27 | . | .
CASSLDGGRGEAFF | TGTGCCAGCAGCTTAGATGGGGGCAGGGGTGAAGCTTTCTTT | TRBJ1-1 | TRBV11-3 | . | .
CASKLEGNQPQHF | TGTGCCAGCAAGCTCGAAGGCAATCAGCCCCAGCATTTT | TRBJ1-5 | TRBV2 | . | .
CAWSVAPGNQPQHF | TGTGCCTGGAGTGTGGCCCCTGGCAATCAGCCCCAGCATTTT | TRBJ1-5 | TRBV30 | . | .
CASRQGRTEAFF | TGTGCCAGCAGACAGGGTCGCACTGAAGCTTTCTTT | TRBJ1-1 | TRBV2 | . | .
CASSQNWGQASTDTQYF | TGTGCCAGCAGCCAAAATTGGGGACAGGCGTCCACAGATACGCAGTATTTT | TRBJ2-3 | TRBV3-1/TRBV3-2 | TRBD1 | .
CASSLTGQGETQYF | TGTGCCAGCAGCCTAACAGGGCAAGGGGAGACCCAGTACTTC | TRBJ2-5 | TRBV7-9 | . | .
CASSVATPTGFSGNTIYF | TGTGCCAGCAGCGTAGCTACCCCCACAGGGTTCTCTGGAAACACCATATATTTT | TRBJ1-3 | TRBV9 | . | .
CASSLMEQRAEQFF | TGTGCCAGCAGCTTAATGGAACAGCGGGCAGAGCAGTTCTTC | TRBJ2-1 | TRBV11-2 | . | .
CATTGANTGELFF | TGTGCCACGACAGGGGCCAACACCGGGGAGCTGTTTTTT | TRBJ2-2 | TRBV12-3/TRBV12-4 | TRBD1 | .
CASSFSQGVESPLHF | TGTGCCAGCAGTTTTTCTCAGGGGGTGGAATCACCCCTCCACTTT | TRBJ1-6 | TRBV28 | TRBD1 | .
CASNRDNSPLHF | TGTGCCAGCAACAGGGATAATTCACCCCTCCACTTT | TRBJ1-6 | TRBV2 | . | .
CASSLGTANYGYTF | TGCGCCAGCAGCCTCGGGACAGCAAACTATGGCTACACCTTC | TRBJ1-2 | TRBV5-1 | TRBD1 | .
CASSLGAVVTEAFF | TGTGCCAGCAGTTTGGGGGCGGTGGTCACTGAAGCTTTCTTT | TRBJ1-1 | TRBV28 | . | .
CASSVLGTLHEQFF | TGTGCCAGCAGCGTATTGGGGACATTACATGAGCAGTTCTTC | TRBJ2-1 | TRBV9 | . | .
CASSTGTRGEQYF | TGTGCCAGCAGTACCGGGACTAGAGGGGAGCAGTACTTC | TRBJ2-7 | TRBV7-6 | TRBD2 | .
CASTLSLLQGNEQFF | TGTGCCAGCACACTTTCCCTTTTACAGGGCAATGAGCAGTTCTTC | TRBJ2-1 | TRBV28 | . | once
CASSQGLQGSYNEQFF | TGTGCCAGCAGCCAAGGCTTACAGGGGTCCTACAATGAGCAGTTCTTC | TRBJ2-1 | TRBV4-2 | TRBD1 | .
CATLGTENTEAFF | TGTGCCACCCTTGGGACAGAGAACACTGAAGCTTTCTTT | TRBJ1-1 | TRBV2 | TRBD1 | .
CASRGDTWGNTIYF | TGTGCCAGCAGGGGGGACACCTGGGGAAACACCATATATTTT | TRBJ1-3 | TRBV2 | . | .
CASSLYQGISSYNSPLHF | TGTGCCAGCAGTTTATACCAGGGGATTAGCTCCTATAATTCACCCCTCCACTTT | TRBJ1-6 | TRBV28 | . | .